The T cell receptor (beta chain) under discussion was sequenced for a study of post-analysis software for immune sequencing data. Whole-study findings and limits: Pronounced co-clustering by F measure was evident among identically batched samples. In patients, TRBV5-6, TRBV5-1 and TRBV20-1 belonged to five or six TRBV segments found more frequently than in controls.

Carried by the TCR beta cDNA libraries were unique molecular identifiers. One entry per CDR3 protein results from TCRdb running MiXCR on the PCR reads. The table has hundreds of thousands of distinct CDR3 sequences, 25% to 30% seen once; the top ten hold approximately 0.6%. This clonotype occurred a few times. What it binds is unknown. Trimming took off 4 bases at V and 2 bases at J, with 10 bases between the two ends. This CDR3 has 13 residues. The V gene's germline CDR1 is SQVTM and CDR2 ANQGSEA. This clonotype was sampled from a girl aged 10-17 years with multiple sclerosis. The source material was blood. V is TRBV29-1 and J is TRBJ2-3; D gene uncertain. CDR3 sequence reads: CSVGHRTTDTQYF. The CDR3 DNA follows: TGCAGCGTTGGACACCGGACCACAGATACGCAGTATTTT.